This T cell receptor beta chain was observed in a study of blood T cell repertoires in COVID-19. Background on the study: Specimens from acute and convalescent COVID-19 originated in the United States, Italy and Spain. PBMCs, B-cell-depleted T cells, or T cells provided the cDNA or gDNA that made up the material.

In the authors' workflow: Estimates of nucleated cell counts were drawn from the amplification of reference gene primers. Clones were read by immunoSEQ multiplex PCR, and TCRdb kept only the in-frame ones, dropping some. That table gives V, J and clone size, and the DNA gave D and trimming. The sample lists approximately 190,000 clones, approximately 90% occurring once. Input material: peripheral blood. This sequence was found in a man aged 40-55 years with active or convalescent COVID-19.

CDR3 sequence reads: CASRVTKGARDTGELFF. The DNA for the CDR3 is TGTGCCAGTAGAGTAACCAAGGGGGCTAGGGACACCGGGGAGCTGTTTTTT. The genes are TRBV19 and TRBJ2-2; 7 bases line up with TRBD1. There are 17 residues in the CDR3. Per the germline V gene, CDR1 is LNHDA and CDR2 is SQIVND (reference sequence). J lost 3 bases, V lost 6 bases, and 13 bases had no gene match.